This TCR beta chain was retrieved from a study of shared clonotypes between healthy human individuals (dated by TCRdb to the early 2020s). At the level of the whole study: The cohort included a few men and a couple of women between 18 and 49 years of age. For each donor, CD4 naive and CD4 memory were each run on three plates, CD8 naive on two plates, and CD8 memory on one plate. To increase sequencing depth and limit assay-specific biases, different laboratories used diverse techniques to prepare libraries and sequence TCR repertoires. Per donor, leukapheresis produced somewhere between about 0.9 and 9.5 billion PBMCs. The study deeply sequenced blood TCR repertoires of about 5 healthy adults to estimate repertoire size and the extent of clonotype sharing between individuals.

Measured from the cysteine to the phenylalanine, the CDR3 is 14 residues long. The kept DNA is CDR3 alone, 42 bases in frame from the first base. Reading the germline V gene (reference sequence) gives CDR1 MNHEY and CDR2 SMNVEV. Trimming takes 6 bases from V and 5 bases from J, and the germline ends sit 16 bases apart. The donors were healthy, HIV-negative adults who had no recently reported acute infections or vaccinations. Every donor was a Caucasian adult residing in Nashville, Tennessee, USA. Magnetic negative selection was used to enrich CD4+ T cells, after which naive cells were positively selected on CD45RA and the negative fraction became the memory subset. After blood collection by leukapheresis, PBMCs were isolated using Ficoll-Histopaque density gradient centrifugation and then cryopreserved in the vapor phase of liquid nitrogen. Analytical flow cytometry was used to check the purity and quantity of every magnetically sorted T cell population. Each sorted fraction had its genomic DNA isolated and then quantified by UV absorbance on a Nanodrop 2000c.

What the study reported, not specific to this receptor: Sharing across a few donors was observed for roughly 5.4% of naive CD4, under 4% of naive CD8, roughly 2.4% of memory CD4, and approximately 0.41% of memory CD8 clonotypes. The genetic and exposure-history diversity represented was limited by the small number of donors. Rarefaction of sorted-subset datasets indicated incomplete sequencing despite the large sequencing depth. Clonotypes shared by all four sorted-subset donors showed higher generation probabilities than non-shared clonotypes. Naive subsets generally had larger estimated clonotype richness than memory subsets. Pairwise subsampling led to the expectation that sequencing depth would affect the degree of clonotype sharing among donors. Only blood was sampled, and tissue TCR repertoires likely differ from those in blood.

Using the deep immunoSEQ assay, TCR CDR3 regions were amplified from genomic DNA by multiplex PCR. Extracted genomic DNA from each cell subset was distributed evenly across all wells of several immunoSEQ 96-well plates, and each plate was treated as a replicate. For sorted subsets, each replicate PCR was loaded with around 200 ng genomic DNA, equivalent to some 31,000 T cell genomes. Purified libraries were quantified with a Qubit 3.0 fluorometer, sized on a Bioanalyzer 2100, and re-quantified with the KAPA Library Quantification kit. Every immunoSEQ 96-well plate was sequenced on a dedicated single-read 150-cycle Illumina NextSeq 550 flow cell. Concerning the study's data processing: Because only junctional sequences without quality scores were contained in the immunoSEQ output, filtering matching that applied to full-length reads could not be performed. To assign V/J genes and CDR3, sequences were annotated against IMGT germline references using PyIR, a Python wrapper for IgBLAST v1.9. Any read was removed if the V/J assignment was weak (E-value above 1e-6), the CDR3 was missing, or the read contained stop codons, out-of-frame junctions, or ambiguous translated residues. V3J clonotypes were defined as sequences sharing the same inferred V gene, J gene, and CDR3 amino acid sequence. To compute the percentage overlap between repertoires, the number of shared unique clonotypes was divided by the size of the smaller repertoire. Repertoire richness was assessed with RTK rarefaction, the Chao1 estimator, and Recon v2.1 estimates of unobserved clonotypes. OLGA was used to compute generation probabilities for all TCRbeta clonotypes that the gDNA method yielded from a handful of donors. TCRdb provides this immuneACCESS table in a form limited to in-frame rearrangements. Some clones are lacking; in checked studies, under half of them reflect an unresolved V gene, and why the rest are absent is not known. Clonal size and the V and J genes are those of that table, whereas D and trimming came from the DNA. This sample has about 990,000 clones in its table, and around 78% of those were observed once. Together, the top ten hold around 0.6% of the sample.

Note on this clone: Its recognized antigen is unknown. Base quality data are lacking; no much larger clone is found one base away.

The sequenced sample was memory CD4+ T cells from PBMCs. Sample cell subset or site, as interpreted from the label and publication: CD45RA-negative fraction. The receptor comes from a young man in good health. Some clones in this sample may be carry-over from other donors' samples. Here the chain combines TRBV27 and TRBJ2-5; the D gene is possibly TRBD1 or TRBD2, with 6 bases matching each. In nucleotide form, the sequence is TGTGCCAGCAGCTCCCCGGAGGGGGAGGAGACCCAGTACTTC. This encodes CASSSPEGEETQYF.